This T cell receptor (beta chain) was retrieved from a study of cytomegalovirus exposure and HLA in healthy donors. Details on this clone: Antigen specificity is unknown.

PCR used 60 Vbeta primers and 13 Jbeta primers. Assay used: immunoSEQ multiplex PCR; TCRdb lists only in-frame clones, some missing. The repertoire holds 110,000 to 150,000 clones, with around 78% as singletons. General study results and limits: Later on, an analysis tied 15,000 to 20,000 TCR beta sequences to HLA alleles at 0.05 false discovery rate. When analyzed later, the rates of TCR association showed variation by HLA locus, with DRB1 the most and HLA-C the fewest. Because they were indistinguishable, some V segments, including TRBV6-2 and TRBV6-3, were excluded. TCR beta chains numbering roughly 150 were designated cytomegalovirus-associated.

The V gene lost 5 bases and the J gene lost 4 bases, with 16 bases spanning the gap. This CDR3 contains 15 residues. CDR1 and CDR2 (germline): SGHTA, FQGNSA. This TCR was recovered from a woman younger than 30 in good health and CMV-seropositive. Sequencing was done on a sample of PBMCs. This chain uses TRBV7-2 with TRBJ2-3; weak D call: TRBD1 (6 bases). The CDR3 sequence is CASSPQQGSADTQYF. The CDR3 DNA is TGTGCCAGCAGCCCTCAACAGGGTTCGGCAGATACGCAGTATTTT.